Shown below are 14 T cell receptor beta chains from a single sample sequenced in a study of CD8 T cells in ankylosing spondylitis. In TCRdb, the 5' RACE reads were re-called with MiXCR into one record per CDR3 protein. Among 450,000 to 550,000 distinct CDR3 sequences listed, about 5.2% were seen once. Antigens of these TCRs are unknown. Findings and caveats of the study: A TCR beta motif made of several highly homologous variants seemed typical of ankylosing spondylitis blood.

Sample: blood, either unsorted or a sorted T cell fraction (not recorded which). The receptors come from a male donor with ankylosing spondylitis.

This clonotype was seen at least ten times. The gene calls are TRBV4-1 and TRBJ2-2; TRBD2 matches at 10 bases. The J segment lost 6 bases and the V segment lost 0 bases, leaving 7 bases of the junction unmatched. The germline V gene has CDR1 MGHRA and CDR2 YSYEKL. The CDR3 runs 17 residues. CDR3 DNA: TGCGCCAGCAGCCAAGACGAGCTAGCGGGAGAACCCGGGGAGCTGTTTTTT. This codes for CASSQDELAGEPGELFF.

This clonotype was picked up many times. This sequence joins TRBV7-9 and TRBJ1-4, with TRBD1 as a possible D gene (6 bases). V shed 3 bases and J shed 7 bases, with 12 bases lying between them. The CDR3 consists of 14 residues. CDR1 is SEHNR, CDR2 FQNEAQ, per germline (reference sequence). The CDR3 DNA is TGTGCCAGCAGCTTCGACAGGCAGGGTGAAAAACTGTTTTTT. This encodes CASSFDRQGEKLFF.

This clonotype was found many times. The chain recombines TRBV9 with TRBJ2-3; D remains ambiguous. V gave up 3 bases and J gave up 6 bases, with 17 bases separating them. The CDR3 runs 15 residues. Germline V gene data show CDR1 as SGDLS and CDR2 as YYNGEE. The CDR3 nucleotides are TGTGCCAGCAGCGATTTCCCAGTAGCCGCGGATACGCAGTATTTT. It codes for CASSDFPVAADTQYF.

This clonotype was observed many times. V is TRBV7-9 and J is TRBJ2-1; the D is unclear. The CDR3 spans 11 residues. Germline V gives CDR1 SEHNR, CDR2 FQNEAQ (reference sequence). The V gene lost 2 bases and the J gene lost 8 bases, with 4 bases spanning the gap. CDR3 sequence: CASSLNYEQFF. The CDR3 nucleotides read TGTGCCAGCAGCTTAAACTATGAGCAGTTCTTC.

The table lists this clonotype with many counts. This chain uses TRBV6-1 with TRBJ2-2; 9 positions agree with TRBD2. Per germline, CDR1 MNHNS and CDR2 SASEGT. Trimming at V came to 5 bases and at J to 1 base, leaving 2 bases not matched to a gene. This CDR3 is built from 15 residues. The CDR3 nucleotides read TGTGCCAGCAGTCCTAGCGGGGAGAACACCGGGGAGCTGTTTTTT. Residues: CASSPSGENTGELFF.

Ten or more counts support this clonotype. CDR3 loop: CSASLVRETQYF. CDR3 nucleotides: TGCAGTGCGAGCCTAGTTCGGGAGACCCAGTACTTC. The J gene is TRBJ2-5, the V gene TRBV20-1; D remains unclear. V shed 6 bases and J shed 5 bases, with 13 bases lying between them. From germline, CDR1 is DFQATT and CDR2 SNEGSKA (reference sequence). The CDR3 runs to 12 residues.

This clonotype appeared many times. The rearrangement links TRBV29-1 to TRBJ2-5; possible D gene TRBD1, 6 bases. Trimming left V 4 bases short and J 2 bases short, with 14 bases between. This CDR3 has 14 residues. The germline gives CDR1 SQVTM, CDR2 ANQGSEA. The CDR3 sequence is CSVGPRQAQETQYF. DNA for the CDR3: TGCAGCGTTGGGCCCAGACAGGCGCAAGAGACCCAGTACTTC.

This clonotype has just a few counts. The chain has TRBV6-2 or TRBV6-3 and TRBJ2-3, with a tentative D call TRBD2 (5 bases). The V gene's germline CDR1 is MNHEY and CDR2 SVGEGT. This CDR3 region has 13 residues. V dropped 10 bases and J dropped 3 bases, with 14 bases sitting between them. CDR3 sequence: CATGLAGTDTQYF. The CDR3, as DNA: TGTGCCACGGGATTGGCTGGAACAGATACGCAGTATTTT.

The table lists this clonotype with many counts. This rearrangement joins TRBV6-5 to TRBJ2-5; unclear D gene. The CDR3 totals 12 residues. The germline V and J ends were trimmed by 6 bases and 4 bases, with 9 bases remaining between them. Germline values: CDR1 MNHEY, CDR2 SVGAGI. CDR3 sequence reads: CASRTWGETQYF. Here the CDR3 DNA reads TGTGCCAGCAGAACTTGGGGAGAGACCCAGTACTTC.

This clonotype appeared many times. The rearrangement uses TRBV6-2 or TRBV6-3 and TRBJ2-7, with D possibly TRBD2 on 6 matching bases. V shed 8 bases and J shed 7 bases, with 24 bases lying between them. CDR3 length: 15 amino acids. Germline loops: CDR1 MNHEY, CDR2 SVGEGT. In DNA, the CDR3 is TGTGCCAGCGAATCCCTTGCTGGGGAGGAATTAGAGCAGTACTTC. Translation: CASESLAGEELEQYF.

This clonotype was found many times. The V and J genes are TRBV20-1 and TRBJ2-2; 7 bases map to TRBD1. Germline V lookup: CDR1 DFQATT, CDR2 SNEGSKA (reference sequence). V trimming: 0 bases; J trimming: 3 bases; junction bases outside the gene matches: 7. This CDR3 comprises 16 residues. The CDR3 DNA reads TGCAGTGCTAGAGATCAGAGCCAGGGGGACACCGGGGAGCTGTTTTTT. Translation: CSARDQSQGDTGELFF.

This clonotype was counted many times. The chain couples TRBV7-2 to TRBJ1-5, with 8 nucleotides matching TRBD1. Germline-derived CDR1 and CDR2 are SGHTA and FQGNSA. Trimming at V came to 5 bases and at J to 4 bases, leaving 10 bases not matched to a gene. The length of the CDR3 is 16 residues. CDR3 loop: CASSDTGGAANQPQHF. The CDR3 nucleotides read TGTGCCAGCAGCGATACAGGGGGGGCCGCTAATCAGCCCCAGCATTTT.

This sequence joins TRBV30 and TRBJ1-3; TRBD1 matches 7 bases. The CDR3 covers 15 residues. Trimming at V came to 0 bases and at J to 0 bases, leaving 2 bases not matched to a gene. Germline V gene data show CDR1 as GTSNPN and CDR2 as SVGIG (reference sequence). CDR3 coding DNA: TGTGCCTGGAGTGTAGGGGGCTCCTCTGGAAACACCATATATTTT. This translates into CAWSVGGSSGNTIYF.

This clonotype was detected ten times or more. The rearrangement links TRBV7-2 to TRBJ1-5, with no clear D. Trimming removed 6 bases from V and 1 base from J, with 13 bases in between. Germline V CDR1 and CDR2: SGHTA, FQGNSA. CDR3 size: 15 residues. CDR3 residues: CASSIETQSNQPQHF. CDR3 sequence (DNA): TGTGCCAGCAGTATTGAGACTCAAAGCAATCAGCCCCAGCATTTT.